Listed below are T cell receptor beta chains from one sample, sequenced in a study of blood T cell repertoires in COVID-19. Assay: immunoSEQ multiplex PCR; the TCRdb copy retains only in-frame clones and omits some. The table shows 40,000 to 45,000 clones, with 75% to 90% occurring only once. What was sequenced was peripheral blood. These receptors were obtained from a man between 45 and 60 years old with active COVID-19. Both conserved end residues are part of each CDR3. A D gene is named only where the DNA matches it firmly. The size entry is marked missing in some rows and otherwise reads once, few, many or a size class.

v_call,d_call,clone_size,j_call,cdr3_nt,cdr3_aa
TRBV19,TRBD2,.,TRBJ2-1,TGTGCCAGTAGTGTAGCGGGAGGGCCCTACAATGAGCAGTTCTTC,CASSVAGGPYNEQFF
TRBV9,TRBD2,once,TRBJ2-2,TGTGCCAGCAGCGTTGGACTAGCGATAAACACCGGGGAGCTGTTTTTT,CASSVGLAINTGELFF
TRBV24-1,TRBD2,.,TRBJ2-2,TGTGCCACCGGCAGCGGGAGAAACACCGGGGAGCTGTTTTTT,CATGSGRNTGELFF
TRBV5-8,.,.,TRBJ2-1,TGTGCCAGTTTTTTGGGGGGTGAGCAGTTCTTC,CASFLGGEQFF
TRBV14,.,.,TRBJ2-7,TGTGCCAGCAGCCAGAACAGGGCCGAGCAGTACTTC,CASSQNRAEQYF
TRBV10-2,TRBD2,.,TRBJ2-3,TGCGCCACCCGACTAGCGGGAGGTGCGTTAACAGATACGCAGTATTTT,CATRLAGGALTDTQYF
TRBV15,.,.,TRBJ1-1,TGTGCCACCAGCCAACCGTCGGAGACTGAAGCTTTCTTT,CATSQPSETEAFF
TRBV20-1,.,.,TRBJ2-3,TGCAGTGCTAGTCAATCCAGGAGCACAGATACGCAGTATTTT,CSASQSRSTDTQYF
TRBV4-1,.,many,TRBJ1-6,TGCGCCAGCAGCCAATCCACTTTGGGCGAATCACCCCTCCACTTT,CASSQSTLGESPLHF
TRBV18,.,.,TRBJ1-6,TGTGCCAGCTCACCAGAGGGTTCGGGGAGTTCACCCCTCCACTTT,CASSPEGSGSSPLHF
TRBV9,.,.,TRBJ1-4,TGTGCCAGCAGCGTGGCAACAACTAATGAAAAACTGTTTTTT,CASSVATTNEKLFF
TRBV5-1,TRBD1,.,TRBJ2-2,TGCGCCAGCAGCCAGACAGGGGGCTGGGGTACCGGGGAGCTGTTTTTT,CASSQTGGWGTGELFF
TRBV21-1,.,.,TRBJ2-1,TGTGCCACCATAAGGTTGACTAGCGGGATCCCCCACAATGAGCAGTTCTTC,CATIRLTSGIPHNEQFF
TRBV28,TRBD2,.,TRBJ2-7,TGTGCCAGCAGGCTGACTAGCGGGAGGGAGCGCGAGCAGTACTTC,CASRLTSGREREQYF
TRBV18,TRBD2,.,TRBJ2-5,TGTGCCAGCTCACCCGCTAGCGGGCTACAAGAGACCCAGTACTTC,CASSPASGLQETQYF
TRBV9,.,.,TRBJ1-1,TGTGCCAGCAGCTCAAATCGGGACACTGAAGCTTTCTTT,CASSSNRDTEAFF
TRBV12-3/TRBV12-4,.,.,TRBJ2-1,TGTGCCAGCGGGGAGGCCCGTCTGTATGAGCAGTTCTTC,CASGEARLYEQFF
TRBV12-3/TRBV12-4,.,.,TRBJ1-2,TGTGCCAGCAGTTTGGAGGATGTCTATGGCTACACCTTC,CASSLEDVYGYTF
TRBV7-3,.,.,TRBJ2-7,TGTGCCAGCAGCTTATCTTGGGACACTGCCTACGAGCAGTACTTC,CASSLSWDTAYEQYF
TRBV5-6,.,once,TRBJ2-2,TGTGCCAGCAGCTTGCGGGGAAGGGAGCTGTTTTTT,CASSLRGRELFF
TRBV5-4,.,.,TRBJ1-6,TGTGCCAGCAGCCCGGGGGTGAGTCGTGGAAATTCACCCCTCCACTTT,CASSPGVSRGNSPLHF
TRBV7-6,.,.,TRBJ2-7,TGTGCCAGCAGCTTAGCGCCCGGAAACAGCAGGTACGAGCAGTACTTC,CASSLAPGNSRYEQYF
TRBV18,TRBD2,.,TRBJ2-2,TGTGCCAGCTCACCACCCCTAGCGGGACTCGGTGGCACCGGGGAGCTGTTTTTT,CASSPPLAGLGGTGELFF
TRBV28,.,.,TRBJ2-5,TGTGCCAGCAGTTACAGGGCTACTCAAGAGACCCAGTACTTC,CASSYRATQETQYF
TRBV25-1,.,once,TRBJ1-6,TGTGCCAGCAGTGGTAGCTCCTATAATTCACCCCTCCACTTT,CASSGSSYNSPLHF
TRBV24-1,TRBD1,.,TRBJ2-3,TGTGCCACCAGTGATTTATCGTCGGAGACAGGGGGCAACTCTGATACGCAGTATTTT,CATSDLSSETGGNSDTQYF
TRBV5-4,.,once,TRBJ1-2,TGTGCCAGCAGCCCGGGGGGGGACACACCTAACTATGGCTACACCTTC,CASSPGGDTPNYGYTF
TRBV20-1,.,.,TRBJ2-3,TGCAGCGGGGGGCGCGGAGATACGCAGTATTTT,CSGGRGDTQYF